The present TCR beta chain was sequenced within a study of shared clonotypes between healthy human individuals. The CDR3 length is 16 residues. Germline V CDR1 and CDR2: SGHNT, YYREEE (reference sequence). The V and J ends lost 4 bases and 4 bases, in that order; junction bases with no gene match: 11. For each subset, genomic DNA was distributed in equal portions over several immunoSEQ plates. Generated by immunoSEQ multiplex PCR, the TCRdb table keeps only in-frame clones and is missing some. The profile shows roughly 1,500,000 clones, 98% to 99% of them singletons. The TCR was taken from a man under 40 in good health. The specimen sequenced was naive CD4+ T cells sorted from blood. Subset: CD45RA+ positively selected. The rearrangement links TRBV5-4 to TRBJ2-7; 10 bases fit TRBD1. This CDR3 is CASSKGQGRNQYEQYF. CDR3 coding DNA: TGTGCCAGCAGCAAGGGACAGGGGAGGAATCAGTACGAGCAGTACTTC. The whole variable domain, remainder taken from reference TRBV5-4 and TRBJ2-7, is ETGVTQSPTHLIKTRGQQVTLRCSSQSGHNTVSWYQQALGQGPQFIFQYYREEENGRGNFPPRFSGLQFPNYSSELNVNALELDDSALYLCASSKGQGRNQYEQYFGPGTRLTVT.